This T cell receptor beta chain was retrieved from a study of Graves' ophthalmopathy and Graves' hyperthyroidism. This clonotype came up many times. Transcripts of RNA were the source for amplifying TCR beta CDR3 regions. RT-PCR in the first round used HTBI primers; a second-round multiplex PCR followed. TCRdb reanalysed the multiplex PCR reads using MiXCR and keeps one entry per CDR3 protein. The sample has roughly 380,000 distinct CDR3 sequences, 15% seen once. Diagnosis relied on clinical symptoms, serum thyroxine, TRAb, thyroid ultrasound and orbital computed tomography. Germline CDR1 is DFQATT and CDR2 is SNEGSKA (reference sequence). The CDR3 spans 15 residues. The ends were cut back, 1 base at V and 1 base at J, with 14 bases in the middle.

The chain couples TRBV20-1 to TRBJ2-7, with D hard to call. The source is a woman under 30 with stable Graves' hyperthyroidism. The sequencing sample was made of peripheral blood. The CDR3: CSARGPGRSSYEQYF. The CDR3 DNA reads as TGCAGTGCTAGAGGCCCCGGGCGGTCTTCCTACGAGCAGTACTTC.